The T cell receptor beta chain under discussion was sequenced for a study of identical twins. The table lists this clonotype with a few counts. V shed 1 base, J shed 2 bases, and the junction held 1 base outside the gene matches. Germline CDR1 LNHNV, CDR2 YYDKDF (reference sequence). CDR3 length: 14 amino acids. TCRdb passed the 5' RACE reads through MiXCR, listing each CDR3 protein once. The sample lists about 570,000 distinct CDR3 sequences; 9.5% to 10% were seen once. These data were likewise used in another study, on yellow fever vaccine responses in identical twins.

The sequence came from a woman between 18 and 30 years old in good health. Sample: PBMCs. The V gene is TRBV15, the J gene TRBJ2-5; 7 bases match TRBD1. CDR3 sequence: CATSRATGQETQYF. CDR3 sequence (DNA): TGTGCCACCAGCAGAGCGACAGGGCAAGAGACCCAGTACTTC.